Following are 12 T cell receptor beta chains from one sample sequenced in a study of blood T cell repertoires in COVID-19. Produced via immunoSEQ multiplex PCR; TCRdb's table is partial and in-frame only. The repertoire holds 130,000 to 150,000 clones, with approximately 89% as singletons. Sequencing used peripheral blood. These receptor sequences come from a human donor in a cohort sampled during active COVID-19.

The CDR3: CASSPSLRTGAYEQYF. The CDR3 DNA sequence: TGTGCCAGCAGCCCAAGCCTAAGGACAGGGGCCTACGAGCAGTACTTC. The chain joins TRBV7-9 to TRBJ2-7; 9 bases agree with TRBD1. Germline CDR1 is SEHNR and CDR2 is FQNEAQ (reference sequence). This CDR3 contains 16 residues. The V segment lost 5 bases and the J segment 2 bases; nucleotides outside the gene matches: 10.

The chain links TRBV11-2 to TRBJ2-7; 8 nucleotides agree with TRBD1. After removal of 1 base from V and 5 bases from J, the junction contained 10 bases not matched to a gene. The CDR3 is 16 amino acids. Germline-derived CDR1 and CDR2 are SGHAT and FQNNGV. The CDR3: CASSLAPGQVLHEQYF. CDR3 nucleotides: TGTGCCAGCAGCTTAGCCCCGGGACAGGTATTACACGAGCAGTACTTC.

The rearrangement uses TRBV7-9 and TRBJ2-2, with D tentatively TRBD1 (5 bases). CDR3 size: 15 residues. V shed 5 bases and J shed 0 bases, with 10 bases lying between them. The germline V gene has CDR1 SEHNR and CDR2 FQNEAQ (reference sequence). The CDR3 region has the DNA TGTGCCAGCAGCCCCGGACAAGCGAACACCGGGGAGCTGTTTTTT. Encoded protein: CASSPGQANTGELFF.

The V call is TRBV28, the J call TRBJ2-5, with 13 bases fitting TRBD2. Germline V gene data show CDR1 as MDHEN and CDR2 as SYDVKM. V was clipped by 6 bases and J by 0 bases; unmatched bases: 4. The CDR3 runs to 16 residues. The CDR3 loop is CASRRLAGGYQETQYF. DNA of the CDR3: TGTGCCAGCAGGCGACTAGCGGGGGGATACCAAGAGACCCAGTACTTC.

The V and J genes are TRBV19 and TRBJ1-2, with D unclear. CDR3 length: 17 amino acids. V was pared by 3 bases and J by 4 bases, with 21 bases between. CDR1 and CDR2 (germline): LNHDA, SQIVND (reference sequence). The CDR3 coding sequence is TGTGCCAGTAGTATGTTGACATCCTGGGCCACCTCCTATGGCTACACCTTC. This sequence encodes CASSMLTSWATSYGYTF.

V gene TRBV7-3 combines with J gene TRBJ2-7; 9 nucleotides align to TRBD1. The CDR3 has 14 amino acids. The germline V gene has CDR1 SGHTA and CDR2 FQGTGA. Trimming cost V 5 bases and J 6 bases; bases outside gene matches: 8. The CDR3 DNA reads TGTGCCAGCAGCAGCGGACAGGGGCACGGCGAGCAGTACTTC. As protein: CASSSGQGHGEQYF.

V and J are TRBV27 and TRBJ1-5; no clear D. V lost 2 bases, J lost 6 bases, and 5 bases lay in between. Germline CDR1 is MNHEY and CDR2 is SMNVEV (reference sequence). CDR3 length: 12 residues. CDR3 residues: CASSLTGQPQHF. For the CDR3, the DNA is TGTGCCAGCAGTTTAACTGGTCAGCCCCAGCATTTT.

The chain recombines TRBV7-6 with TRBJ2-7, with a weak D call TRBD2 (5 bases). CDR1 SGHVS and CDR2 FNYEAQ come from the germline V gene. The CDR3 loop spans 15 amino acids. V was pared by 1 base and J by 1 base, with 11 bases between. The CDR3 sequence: CASSLVARGSYEQYF. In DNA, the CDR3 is TGTGCCAGCAGCTTAGTGGCGCGAGGGTCCTACGAGCAGTACTTC.

CDR3: CASTIDRALYGYTF. CDR3 nucleotides: TGTGCCAGCACCATAGACAGGGCCCTCTATGGCTACACCTTC. The chain carries TRBV6-5 and TRBJ1-2, with 7 bases aligning to TRBD1. Per the germline V gene, CDR1 is MNHEY and CDR2 is SVGAGI. V trimming: 7 bases; J trimming: 4 bases; junction bases outside the gene matches: 9. The CDR3 consists of 14 residues.

CDR3 nucleotide sequence: TGTGCCAGCAGCGAGCTAGCGGGGGGGCTCAACGAGCAGTTCTTC. This codes for CASSELAGGLNEQFF. This chain joins TRBV7-9 and TRBJ2-1, with 12 bases fitting TRBD2. Germline V lookup: CDR1 SEHNR, CDR2 FQNEAQ (reference sequence). V was clipped by 5 bases and J by 10 bases; unmatched bases: 9. CDR3 length: 15 amino acids.

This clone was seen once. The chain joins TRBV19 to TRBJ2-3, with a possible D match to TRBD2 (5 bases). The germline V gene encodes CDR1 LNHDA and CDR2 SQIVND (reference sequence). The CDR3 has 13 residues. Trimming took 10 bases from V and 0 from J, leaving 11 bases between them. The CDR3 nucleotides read TGTGCCACCACCCCGGGAAGCACAGATACGCAGTATTTT. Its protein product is CATTPGSTDTQYF.

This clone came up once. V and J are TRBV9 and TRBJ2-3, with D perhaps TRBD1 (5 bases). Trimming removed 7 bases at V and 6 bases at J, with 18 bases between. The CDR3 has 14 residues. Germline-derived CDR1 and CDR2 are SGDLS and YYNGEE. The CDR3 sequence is CASGTGSAGDTQYF. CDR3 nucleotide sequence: TGTGCCAGCGGCACCGGGTCGGCAGGGGATACGCAGTATTTT. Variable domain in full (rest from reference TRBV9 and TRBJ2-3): DSGVTQTPKHLITATGQRVTLRCSPRSGDLSVYWYQQSLDQGLQFLIQYYNGEERAKGNILERFSAQQFPDLHSELNLSSLELGDSALYFCASGTGSAGDTQYFGPGTRLTVL.